The 5 T cell receptor beta chains below come from one sample, sequenced in a study of blood T cell repertoires in COVID-19. Produced via immunoSEQ multiplex PCR; TCRdb's table is partial and in-frame only. This sample has nearly 350,000 clones; about 90% occur once, and the top ten carry more than 3%. The sequenced material came from peripheral blood. All receptors come from a woman aged 18-35 years who had recovered from COVID-19.

The sample holds one count of this clone. J is TRBJ2-1 and V is TRBV6-1, with 10 positions matching TRBD2. The germline CDR1 and CDR2 sequences are MNHNS and SASEGT. The length of the CDR3 is 19 residues. V dropped 4 bases and J dropped 5; count of bases not matched to a gene: 17. CDR3 loop: CASSAPAGGPGLRHNEQFF. The DNA for the CDR3 is TGTGCCAGCAGTGCCCCAGCGGGAGGGCCAGGACTCAGGCACAATGAGCAGTTCTTC.

The count of this clone is one. The J gene is TRBJ2-6, the V gene TRBV21-1; TRBD2, the table's D call, lacks a check against the DNA. TRBV21-1 is reported as a pseudogene. This CDR3 spans 18 amino acids. Here the CDR3 DNA reads TGTGCCAGCAGCAAAGGCGGGGGGGCCATTAAGAGGGCCAACGTCCTGACTTTC. Amino acids: CASSKGGGAIKRANVLTF.

The rearrangement links TRBV2 to TRBJ2-1; 9 nucleotides match TRBD2. The ends lost 0 bases at V and 6 bases at J; junction bases unmatched: 9. Germline V gives CDR1 SNHLY, CDR2 FYNNEI. The CDR3 has 17 amino acids. CDR3 in DNA: TGTGCCAGCAGTGAAGCGCATAGGCTAGCGGGAATCAATGAGCAGTTCTTC. Protein sequence: CASSEAHRLAGINEQFF.

V gene TRBV3-1 (or the pseudogene TRBV3-2) combines with J gene TRBJ1-2, with TRBD1 matching over 7 bases. This CDR3 region has 13 residues. Germline CDR1 is LGHDT and CDR2 is YNNKEL (reference sequence). V lost 10 bases, J lost 0 bases, and 5 bases stayed unmatched. CDR3 DNA sequence: TGTGCCACACAGGGGCGCGCTAACTATGGCTACACCTTC. Encoded protein: CATQGRANYGYTF.

The chain couples TRBV7-8 to TRBJ1-2; 7 bases line up with TRBD1. The germline gives CDR1 SGHVS, CDR2 FQNEAQ. This CDR3 region has 15 residues. V shed 1 base, J shed 8 bases, and the junction held 10 bases outside the gene matches. The CDR3, as DNA: TGTGCCAGCAGCTTAGATCGACAGGGAGTTCTCGGCTACACCTTC. Translated, it gives CASSLDRQGVLGYTF.